The 8 T cell receptor beta chains in this list originate from one sample, sequenced in a study of OX40 agonist ivuxolimab in advanced cancers. Produced via immunoSEQ multiplex PCR; TCRdb's table is partial and in-frame only. The table includes under 95,000 clones, about 90% detected once. The sample was CD4+ or CD8+ T cells sorted from blood, taken in a trial of the OX40 agonist ivuxolimab. These receptors came from an adult with an advanced solid tumor such as melanoma, head and neck, liver or kidney cancer.

The genes are TRBV10-3 and TRBJ2-3; no clear D gene. Trimming left V 11 bases short and J 6 bases short, with 15 bases between. From germline, CDR1 is ENHRY and CDR2 SYGVKD. The CDR3 contains 12 residues. The chain's CDR3 is CALSPNGDTQYF. The CDR3 DNA sequence: TGTGCCCTAAGTCCGAACGGGGATACGCAGTATTTT.

The CDR3 DNA reads TGCGCCAGCAGCCAATGGGGGACTAGGGGGCCAGATACGCAGTATTTT. Amino acids: CASSQWGTRGPDTQYF. The gene calls are TRBV4-1 and TRBJ2-3; TRBD2 might be the D (8 bases). Germline CDR1 reads MGHRA; CDR2 reads YSYEKL. This CDR3 has 16 amino acids. Trimming left V 2 bases short and J 4 bases short, with 16 bases between.

This chain's CDR3 is CASSSQLTGELFF. CDR3 bases: TGTGCCAGCAGTTCACAGCTCACCGGGGAGCTGTTTTTT. The V call is TRBV27, the J call TRBJ2-2; no reliable D call. Germline V gene data show CDR1 as MNHEY and CDR2 as SMNVEV (reference sequence). Trimming stripped 4 bases from V and 4 bases from J, with 7 bases between. The CDR3 has 13 amino acids.

This sequence joins TRBV18 and TRBJ1-1; 9 nucleotides agree with TRBD1. Trimming took 2 bases from V and 5 from J; bases not matched to a gene: 3. The V gene's germline CDR1 is KGHSH and CDR2 LQKENI. The CDR3 contains 14 residues. This CDR3 reads CASSPRDRDTEAFF. DNA for the CDR3: TGTGCCAGCTCACCAAGGGACAGGGATACTGAAGCTTTCTTT. Based on the CDR3 plus reference TRBV18 and TRBJ1-1, the full variable domain is NAGVMQNPRHLVRRRGQEARLRCSPMKGHSHVYWYRQLPEEGLKFMVYLQKENIIDESGMPKERFSAEFPKEGPSILRIQQVVRGDSAAYFCASSPRDRDTEAFFGQGTRLTVV.

Concerning this clone: One junction end does not reproduce the germline sequence, and a read error may be involved. The chain links TRBV7-7 to TRBJ2-7, with 9 bases aligning to TRBD1. Germline loops: CDR1 SSHAT, CDR2 FNYEAQ (reference sequence). CDR3 length equals 13 residues. In nucleotides, the CDR3 is TGTGCTAGCAGCAGAGACAGGGGGGACGAGCAGTACTTC. Residues: CASSRDRGDEQYF. The variable domain in full, with the rest retrieved from reference TRBV7-7 and TRBJ2-7, is GAGVSQSPRYKVTKRGQDVTLRCDPISSHATLYWYQQALGQGPEFLTYFNYEAQPDKSGLPSDRFSAERPEGSISTLTIQRTEQRDSAMYRCASSRDRGDEQYFGPGTRLTVT.

This clone was seen a handful of times. This chain joins TRBV5-1 and TRBJ1-1, with a tentative D call TRBD1 (5 bases). V was clipped by 0 bases and J by 6 bases, with 12 bases between them. The CDR3 is 14 residues long. Germline assignment: CDR1 SGHRS and CDR2 YFSETQ. DNA of the CDR3: TGCGCCAGCAGCTTGGGGACATACGACCCTGAAGCTTTCTTT. It is translated as CASSLGTYDPEAFF.

The CDR3 nucleotides read TGTGCCAGTAGTCCACAGGCAGGTGGCCACGAGCAGTACTTC. Its translation is CASSPQAGGHEQYF. The gene calls are TRBV19 and TRBJ2-7; D possibly corresponds to TRBD1 (5 bases). CDR3 length: 14 amino acids. The germline CDR1 and CDR2 sequences are LNHDA and SQIVND (reference sequence). Trimming took 5 bases from V and 5 from J, leaving 16 bases between them.

The rearrangement joins TRBV7-9 to TRBJ2-3; TRBD2 matches at 11 bases. Trimming at V came to 2 bases and at J to 5 bases, leaving 9 bases not matched to a gene. The germline V gene has CDR1 SEHNR and CDR2 FQNEAQ (reference sequence). The CDR3 runs 17 residues. In nucleotides, the CDR3 is TGTGCCAGCAGCTTATTCCTAGCGGGGGGAGTTGGAGATACGCAGTATTTT. It encodes CASSLFLAGGVGDTQYF.